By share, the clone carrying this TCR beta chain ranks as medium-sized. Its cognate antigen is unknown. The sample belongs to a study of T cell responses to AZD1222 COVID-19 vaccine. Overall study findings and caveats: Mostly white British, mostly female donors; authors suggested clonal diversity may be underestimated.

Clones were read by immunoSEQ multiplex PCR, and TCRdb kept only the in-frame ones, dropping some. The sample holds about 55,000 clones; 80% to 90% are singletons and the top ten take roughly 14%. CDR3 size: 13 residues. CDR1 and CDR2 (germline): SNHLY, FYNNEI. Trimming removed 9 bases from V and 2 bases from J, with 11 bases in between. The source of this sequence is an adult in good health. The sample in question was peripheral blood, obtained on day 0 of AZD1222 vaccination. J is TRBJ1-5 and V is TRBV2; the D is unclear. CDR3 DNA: TGTGCCAGTGCCCGGGGTGGCAATCAGCCCCAGCATTTT. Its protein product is CASARGGNQPQHF.